This T cell receptor beta chain originates from a study of CD8+ T cells in alopecia areata. The study, taken as a whole, reports: Possibly as an HLA-related effect, TCR sharing across patients appeared less clear than in mice. Affected scalp, especially in alopecia totalis/universalis, had a higher clonality than normal scalp did.

Isolated RNA was reverse transcribed into cDNA used as the sequencing template. The method was immunoSEQ multiplex PCR; TCRdb's version includes in-frame clones alone and lacks a portion of them. Here the sample spans about 120,000 clones, 53% being singletons. This CDR3 contains 14 residues. Per germline, CDR1 KGHSH and CDR2 LQKENI. V was pared by 3 bases and J by 5 bases, with 11 bases between. This clone showed up just a few times. Its antigen remains unknown. The treatment: oral pan-JAK inhibitor, 5-10 mg twice daily. The chain links TRBV18 to TRBJ1-5; TRBD1 is a possible D gene (6 bases). This clonotype was sampled from a human donor with alopecia areata. This specimen was CD4+ T cells sorted from blood, taken at week 4, from a patient treated with tofacitinib. CDR3 region: CASSPLGADQPQHF. The CDR3 DNA sequence: TGTGCCAGCTCACCGTTGGGGGCCGATCAGCCCCAGCATTTT.